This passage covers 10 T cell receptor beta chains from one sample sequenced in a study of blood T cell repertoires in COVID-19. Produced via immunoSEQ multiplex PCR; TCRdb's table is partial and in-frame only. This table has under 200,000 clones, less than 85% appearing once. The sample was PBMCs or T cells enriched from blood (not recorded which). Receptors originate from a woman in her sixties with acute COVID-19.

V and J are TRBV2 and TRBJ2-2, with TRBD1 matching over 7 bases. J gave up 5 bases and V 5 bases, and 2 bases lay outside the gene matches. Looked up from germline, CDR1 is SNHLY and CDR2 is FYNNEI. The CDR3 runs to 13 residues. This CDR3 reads CASSPRGTGELFF. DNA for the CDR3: TGTGCCAGCAGTCCCAGGGGGACCGGGGAGCTGTTTTTT.

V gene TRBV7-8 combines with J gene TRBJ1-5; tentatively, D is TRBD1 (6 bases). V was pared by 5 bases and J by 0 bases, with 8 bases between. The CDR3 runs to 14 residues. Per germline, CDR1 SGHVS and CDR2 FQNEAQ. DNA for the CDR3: TGTGCCAGCAGCACAGGGACTAGCAATCAGCCCCAGCATTTT. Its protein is CASSTGTSNQPQHF.

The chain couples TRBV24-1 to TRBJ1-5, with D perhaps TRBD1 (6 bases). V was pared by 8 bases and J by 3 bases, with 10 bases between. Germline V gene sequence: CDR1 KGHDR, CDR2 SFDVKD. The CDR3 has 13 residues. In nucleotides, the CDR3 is TGTGCCACCACCCAGGGGTCCAATCAGCCCCAGCATTTT. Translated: CATTQGSNQPQHF.

CDR3 sequence (DNA): TGTGCCAGTATGGGATGGGGCGTTCCAGATACGCAGTATTTT. This encodes CASMGWGVPDTQYF. The chain couples TRBV19 to TRBJ2-3; perhaps TRBD1 as D (5 bases). The length of the CDR3 is 14 residues. Looked up from germline, CDR1 is LNHDA and CDR2 is SQIVND (reference sequence). Trimming left V 7 bases short and J 4 bases short, with 15 bases between. Variable domain in full (rest from reference TRBV19 and TRBJ2-3): DGGITQSPKYLFRKEGQNVTLSCEQNLNHDAMYWYRQDPGQGLRLIYYSQIVNDFQKGDIAEGYSVSREKKESFPLTVTSAQKNPTAFYLCASMGWGVPDTQYFGPGTRLTVL.

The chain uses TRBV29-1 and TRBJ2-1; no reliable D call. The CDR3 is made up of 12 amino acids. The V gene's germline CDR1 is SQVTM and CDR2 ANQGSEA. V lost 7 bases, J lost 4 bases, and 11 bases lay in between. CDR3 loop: CSGATTYNEQFF. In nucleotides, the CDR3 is TGCAGCGGGGCGACAACTTACAATGAGCAGTTCTTC.

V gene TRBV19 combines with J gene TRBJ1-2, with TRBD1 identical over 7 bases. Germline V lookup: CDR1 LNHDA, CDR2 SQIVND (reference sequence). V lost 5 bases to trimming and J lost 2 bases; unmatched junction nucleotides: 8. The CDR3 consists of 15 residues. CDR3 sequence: CASSVYRDRNYGYTF. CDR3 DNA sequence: TGTGCCAGTAGTGTCTACCGGGACAGAAACTATGGCTACACCTTC.

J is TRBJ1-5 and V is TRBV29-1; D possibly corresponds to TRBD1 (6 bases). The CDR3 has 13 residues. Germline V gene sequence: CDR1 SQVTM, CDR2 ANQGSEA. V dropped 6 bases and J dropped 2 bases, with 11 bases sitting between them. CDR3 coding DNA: TGCAGCGTGGGGGCCTATCGCAATCAGCCCCAGCATTTT. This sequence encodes CSVGAYRNQPQHF.

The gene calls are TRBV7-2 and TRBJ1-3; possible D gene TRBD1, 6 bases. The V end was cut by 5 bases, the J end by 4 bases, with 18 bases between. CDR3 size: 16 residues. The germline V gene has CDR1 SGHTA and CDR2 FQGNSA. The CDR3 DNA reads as TGTGCCAGCAGCGAAGGGGGGGGAACAAGGGGAAACACCATATATTTT. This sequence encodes CASSEGGGTRGNTIYF.

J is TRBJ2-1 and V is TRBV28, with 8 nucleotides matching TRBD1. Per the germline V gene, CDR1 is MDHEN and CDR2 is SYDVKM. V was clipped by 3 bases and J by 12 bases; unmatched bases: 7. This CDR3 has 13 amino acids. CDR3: CASSLATGGGQFF. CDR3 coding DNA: TGTGCCAGCAGTTTGGCCACAGGGGGTGGGCAGTTCTTC.

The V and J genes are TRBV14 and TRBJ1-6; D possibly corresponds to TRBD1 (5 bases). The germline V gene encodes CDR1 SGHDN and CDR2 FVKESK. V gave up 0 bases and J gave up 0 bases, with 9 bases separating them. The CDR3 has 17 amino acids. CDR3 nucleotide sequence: TGTGCCAGCAGCCAAGATCAGGGCAGCTCCTATAATTCACCCCTCCACTTT. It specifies CASSQDQGSSYNSPLHF.